The clone carrying this T cell receptor beta chain was recorded a few times. The data derive from a study of cytomegalovirus exposure and HLA in healthy donors. The CDR3 is made up of 13 amino acids. In germline, CDR1 is MDHEN, CDR2 SYDVKM. Trimming stripped 7 bases from V and 9 bases from J, with 15 bases between. Both 60 Vbeta primers and 13 Jbeta primers went into the PCR. Sequencing was performed with immunoSEQ multiplex PCR; in TCRdb, only in-frame clones are kept and a portion is missing. Of some 150,000 clones listed, 8.5% to 10% are singletons. This sequence joins TRBV28 and TRBJ1-4; maybe TRBD1 (5 bases). The source material was PBMCs. This clonotype originated in a man aged 45-65 years in good health and CMV-seronegative. The CDR3 is CASNDWDLQKLFF. CDR3 DNA: TGTGCCAGCAATGACTGGGACTTGCAAAAACTGTTTTTT. The full variable domain, in which reference TRBV28 and TRBJ1-4 provide the parts outside the CDR3, is DVKVTQSSRYLVKRTGEKVFLECVQDMDHENMFWYRQDPGLGLRLIYFSYDVKMKEKGDIPEGYSVSREKKERFSLILESASTNQTSMYLCASNDWDLQKLFFGSGTQLSVL.